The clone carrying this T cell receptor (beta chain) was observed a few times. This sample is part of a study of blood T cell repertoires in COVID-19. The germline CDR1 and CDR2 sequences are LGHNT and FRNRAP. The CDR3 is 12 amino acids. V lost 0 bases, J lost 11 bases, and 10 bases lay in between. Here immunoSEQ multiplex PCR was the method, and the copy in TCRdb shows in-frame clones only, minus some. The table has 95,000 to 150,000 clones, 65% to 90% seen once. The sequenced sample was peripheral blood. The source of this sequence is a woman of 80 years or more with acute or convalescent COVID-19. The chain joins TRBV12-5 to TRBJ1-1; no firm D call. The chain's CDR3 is CASGLVGGYAFF. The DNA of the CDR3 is TGTGCTAGTGGTTTGGTGGGAGGGTATGCTTTCTTT.